A single sample gave rise to the 4 T cell receptor beta chains below, sequenced in a study of prognosis after radiotherapy for stage I lung cancer. TCR beta CDR3 was amplified from genomic DNA by two-round multiplex PCR. With primers specific to each TRBV and TRBJ gene, the first-round PCR was performed. Via MiXCR, TCRdb re-called the multiplex PCR reads, giving one row per CDR3 protein. This sample has some 14,000 distinct CDR3 sequences, with approximately 30% found just once. The sample was PBMCs, taken before or after stereotactic body radiation therapy (not recorded which). These receptors all stem from a donor aged 50 or older with non-small cell lung cancer.

This chain joins TRBV9 and TRBJ1-6; D gene unclear. The CDR3 is 15 residues long. V lost 5 bases and J 5 bases, leaving 14 bases between the germline ends. Germline lookup yields CDR1 SGDLS and CDR2 YYNGEE. CDR3 coding DNA: TGTGCCAGCAGGGGAACTTACGGGCATAATTCACCCCTCCACTTT. Amino acid sequence: CASRGTYGHNSPLHF.

Details on this clonotype: This likely reflects a read error, since a far larger clone is one base away. The chain joins TRBV5-6 to TRBJ2-5; D is ambiguous. CDR3 length: 15 amino acids. Germline loops: CDR1 SGHDT, CDR2 YYEEEE. V was shortened by 0 bases and J by 7 bases, with 16 bases between the two germline ends. The chain's CDR3 is CASSLAPNSSWTQYF. The DNA of the CDR3 is TGTGCCAGCAGCTTGGCTCCCAACAGTTCTTGGACCCAGTACTTC.

This clonotype was observed at least ten times. CDR3 nucleotides: TGCAGTGCTAGCGGGACTAGCGATGAGCAGTTCTTC. It yields the protein CSASGTSDEQFF. V and J are TRBV20-1 and TRBJ2-1; 10 nucleotides match TRBD2. CDR1 DFQATT and CDR2 SNEGSKA come from the germline V gene (reference sequence). The ends lost 3 bases at V and 8 bases at J; junction bases unmatched: 1. The CDR3 has 12 amino acids.

Only one count was recorded for this clonotype. The gene calls are TRBV20-1 and TRBJ2-2; 12 bases match TRBD2. Per germline, CDR1 DFQATT and CDR2 SNEGSKA (reference sequence). After removal of 0 bases from V and 5 bases from J, the junction contained 7 bases not matched to a gene. This CDR3 contains 17 residues. The CDR3: CSARELAGGPGTGELFF. The DNA of the CDR3 is TGCAGTGCTAGAGAGCTAGCGGGAGGGCCCGGAACCGGGGAGCTGTTTTTT.